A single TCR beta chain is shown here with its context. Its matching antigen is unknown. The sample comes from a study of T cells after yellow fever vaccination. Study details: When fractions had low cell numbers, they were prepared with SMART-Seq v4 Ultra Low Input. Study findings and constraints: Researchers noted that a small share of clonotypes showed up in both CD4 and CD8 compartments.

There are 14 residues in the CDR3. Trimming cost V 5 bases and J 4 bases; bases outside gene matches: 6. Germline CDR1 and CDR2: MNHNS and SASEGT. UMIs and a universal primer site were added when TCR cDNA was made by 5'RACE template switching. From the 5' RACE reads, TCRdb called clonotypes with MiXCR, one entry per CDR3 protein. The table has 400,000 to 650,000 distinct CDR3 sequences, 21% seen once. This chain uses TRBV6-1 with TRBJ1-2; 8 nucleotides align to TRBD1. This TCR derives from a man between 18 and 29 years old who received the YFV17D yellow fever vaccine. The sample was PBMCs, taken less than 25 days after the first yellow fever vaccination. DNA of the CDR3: TGTGCCAGCAGTCGACAGGGGCGCGGCTATGGCTACACCTTC. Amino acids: CASSRQGRGYGYTF.